These T cell receptor beta chains were read from a single sample in a study of blood T cell repertoires in COVID-19. Sequenced by immunoSEQ multiplex PCR; TCRdb stores in-frame clones only, minus some. The sample shows over 130,000 clones, about three quarters of them seen only once. Specimen: peripheral blood. The receptors were gathered from a woman aged 50 to 60 with active or convalescent COVID-19. Each CDR3 is given without its conserved first and last residue. The D gene is left open where the match is weak.

TRBV7-8	TRBJ1-3	NA	ASSPGGNTIY
TRBV20-1	TRBJ2-1	TRBD2	SASPSGTASYYNEQF
TRBV24-1	TRBJ2-3	TRBD1	ATGDRGRSTDTQY
TRBV7-8	TRBJ2-7	NA	ASSLGRDISYEQY
TRBV6-5	TRBJ1-4	NA	ASSWQGKEKLF
TRBV10-3	TRBJ1-2	TRBD1	AITRTGDYDGYT
TRBV7-3	TRBJ2-1	NA	ASSTGASWDEQF
TRBV4-2	TRBJ1-4	TRBD1	ASSPGQLTEKLF
TRBV7-3	TRBJ2-1	TRBD2	ASSLIGGSSLGEQF
TRBV11-3	TRBJ1-1	NA	ASSLGPQEAF
TRBV5-6	TRBJ1-2	TRBD1	ASRGLNRGDNYGYT
TRBV30	TRBJ2-3	TRBD2	AWSVLAGKSTDTQY
TRBV6-6	TRBJ2-1	TRBD1	ASSQILPGQGAREQF
TRBV27	TRBJ1-5	TRBD1	ASSFGQGSNQPQH
TRBV6-5	TRBJ2-3	TRBD1	ASASPGQGADTQY
TRBV12-3/TRBV12-4	TRBJ1-6	NA	ASSSYLNSPLH
TRBV12-5	TRBJ1-2	NA	ASGLVRGLNGGYT
TRBV27	TRBJ2-1	TRBD1	ASSQGALNNEQF
TRBV14	TRBJ1-4	NA	ASSSRDSIATNEKLF
TRBV24-1	TRBJ2-1	TRBD1	ATSDPTGGYNEQF
TRBV18	TRBJ1-1	NA	ASSPLNRPQNTEAF
TRBV29-1	TRBJ1-1	TRBD1	SVRPGTGEQAF
TRBV3-1/TRBV3-2	TRBJ2-1	TRBD2	ASSQHRLAGDHYNEQF
TRBV30	TRBJ1-1	NA	AWTPDFNTEAF
TRBV12-3/TRBV12-4	TRBJ1-3	NA	ASSRQGNTIY
TRBV28	TRBJ2-3	NA	ASRSWGQGTDTQY
TRBV5-1	TRBJ2-1	TRBD2	ASSLGSGRFRAYNEQF
TRBV29-1	TRBJ2-1	TRBD2	SAQTSGRAYNEQF
TRBV20-1	TRBJ2-4	TRBD2	SASPGTSGTAAKNIQY
TRBV3-1/TRBV3-2	TRBJ1-2	NA	ASRGRGLSNYGYT
TRBV5-6	TRBJ2-1	NA	ASRWGTSRSHEQF
TRBV4-3	TRBJ2-3	NA	ASSQAPLGGSTDTQY
TRBV4-3	TRBJ1-1	TRBD1	ASRGQGSGEAF
TRBV7-3	TRBJ2-2	TRBD2	ASSSGRSGELF
TRBV7-2	TRBJ1-2	TRBD1	ASSSDRGGYGYT
TRBV28	TRBJ1-1	TRBD1	ASQSLQGKNTEAF
TRBV15	TRBJ2-3	TRBD2	ATSRDEGLAGAVDTQY
TRBV19	TRBJ1-5	NA	ASSTPTGPRSQPQH
TRBV28	TRBJ2-1	TRBD2	ASSLLGGGYNEQF
TRBV7-2	TRBJ2-7	TRBD2	ASSLDSGRGYSYEQY
TRBV29-1	TRBJ2-2	NA	SVGPDTGELF
TRBV29-1	TRBJ1-2	NA	SVDGQGSYGYT